This entry lists 29 T cell receptor beta chains sequenced from one sample in a study of T-cell reconstitution after alpha-beta-depleted transplantation in children. Preparing the TCRbeta library involved the use of unique molecular identifiers. Via MiXCR, TCRdb re-called the PCR reads, giving one row per CDR3 protein. The profile covers 670,000 or so distinct CDR3 sequences, with under 15% appearing a single time and about 0.79% taken by the ten largest. The sequenced sample was PBMCs, obtained before TCRalphabeta/CD19-depleted stem cell transplant. The receptors here all came from a girl under 10 years old with congenital amegakaryocytic thrombocytopenia, due to receive a stem cell transplant.

This clonotype came up many times. The rearrangement uses TRBV29-1 and TRBJ2-1; D possibly corresponds to TRBD2 (6 bases). The length of the CDR3 is 14 residues. Trimming shortened V by 3 bases and J by 7 bases, and 16 bases separated the two germline ends. Germline assignment: CDR1 SQVTM and CDR2 ANQGSEA. CDR3 nucleotide sequence: TGCAGCGTTGAGAGGCGTCTAGCGTTAAATGAGCAGTTCTTC. The encoded protein is CSVERRLALNEQFF.

The sample holds a few counts of this clonotype. The chain combines TRBV19 with TRBJ1-1; the D is unclear. Trimming removed 4 bases from V and 1 base from J, with 10 bases in between. The CDR3 runs to 14 residues. The germline gives CDR1 LNHDA, CDR2 SQIVND (reference sequence). This CDR3 reads CASSTRSTNTEAFF. The DNA of the CDR3 is TGTGCCAGTAGTACCCGATCAACGAACACTGAAGCTTTCTTT.

The chain has TRBV5-5 and TRBJ2-5; TRBD1 matches at 7 bases. The ends lost 3 bases at V and 3 bases at J; junction bases unmatched: 17. This CDR3 is built from 18 residues. The germline V gene encodes CDR1 SGHKS and CDR2 YYEKEE (reference sequence). For the CDR3, the DNA is TGTGCCAGCAGCTCACGCGAGGGGGCCCTTTTGGTAGAAGAGACCCAGTACTTC. Translating gives CASSSREGALLVEETQYF.

Only a few counts were recorded for this clonotype. This chain connects TRBV20-1 to TRBJ2-1, with 8 bases aligning to TRBD1. This CDR3 is 15 amino acids long. V lost 0 bases, J lost 10 bases, and 11 bases stayed unmatched. CDR1 is DFQATT and CDR2 is SNEGSKA in the germline V gene (reference sequence). The CDR3 bases are TGCAGTGCTAGAGATACAGGGGGGTATGTTGGGGAGCAGTTCTTC. This gives the protein CSARDTGGYVGEQFF.

The chain links TRBV7-6 to TRBJ2-2; possibly TRBD2 for D (6 bases). V dropped 5 bases and J dropped 7 bases, with 17 bases sitting between them. Germline-derived CDR1 and CDR2 are SGHVS and FNYEAQ. This CDR3 is built from 15 residues. CDR3 coding DNA: TGTGCCAGCAGCCCCCGGGCTAGCGCGCTCGGGGAGCTGTTTTTT. This encodes CASSPRASALGELFF.

There are a few counts of this clonotype. V usage is TRBV10-3 and J usage is TRBJ2-7; either TRBD1 or TRBD2 may fit D (5 bases each). The CDR3 extends over 12 amino acids. From germline, CDR1 is ENHRY and CDR2 SYGVKD. V lost 11 bases to trimming and J lost 1 base, with 12 bases between them. The CDR3 loop reads CASGPDSYEQYF. In DNA, the CDR3 is TGTGCCTCGGGACCGGATTCCTACGAGCAGTACTTC.

This clonotype has ten or more counts. This chain connects TRBV7-2 to TRBJ2-3; TRBD2 agrees at 7 bases. Trimming cost V 5 bases and J 5 bases; bases outside gene matches: 10. Germline assignment: CDR1 SGHTA and CDR2 FQGNSA. This CDR3 comprises 15 residues. This CDR3 is CASSVTSPSQDTQYF. The CDR3, as DNA: TGTGCCAGCAGCGTGACTAGCCCGTCGCAAGATACGCAGTATTTT.

Details on this clonotype: A junction end diverges from the germline sequence, so it may reflect a read error. CDR3 residues: CASSLGGKQGGYTF. CDR3 nucleotide sequence: TGTGCCAGCAGCTTGGGCGGAAAACAGGGCGGCTACACCTTC. The chain employs TRBV5-1 and TRBJ1-2, with D maybe TRBD1 (6 bases). Germline CDR1 reads SGHRS; CDR2 reads YFSETQ. The CDR3 runs to 14 residues.

This clonotype was found many times. The rearrangement uses TRBV27 and TRBJ1-5; 8 nucleotides line up with TRBD1. The length of the CDR3 is 14 residues. J was trimmed by 3 bases and V by 6 bases; bases with no gene match: 4. Germline-derived CDR1 and CDR2 are MNHEY and SMNVEV (reference sequence). The CDR3 reads CASSPGQVNQPQHF. The CDR3 nucleotides are TGTGCCAGCAGCCCGGGACAGGTCAATCAGCCCCAGCATTTT.

This clonotype was detected ten times or more. The chain couples TRBV27 to TRBJ2-5, with D tentatively TRBD2 (5 bases). The CDR3 has 15 residues. Trimming took 3 bases from V and 5 from J, leaving 16 bases between them. The V gene's germline CDR1 is MNHEY and CDR2 SMNVEV (reference sequence). CDR3 nucleotide sequence: TGTGCCAGCAGTTTGACTTGGAGGAGGTGGGAGACCCAGTACTTC. Protein product: CASSLTWRRWETQYF.

With respect to this clonotype: A read error may explain this, as a much larger clone is one base away. The chain couples TRBV3-1 to TRBJ2-1; possible D gene TRBD2, 6 bases. The CDR3 has 15 residues. CDR1 LGHDT and CDR2 YNNKEL come from the germline V gene (reference sequence). Written as DNA, the CDR3 is TGTGCCAGCAGCCAAGAGTGGGGGGAATACAATGAGCAGTCCTTC. This translates into CASSQEWGEYNEQSF.

The genes are TRBV7-2 and TRBJ2-1; TRBD2 aligns across 12 bases. Germline CDR1 reads SGHTA; CDR2 reads FQGNSA. The CDR3 extends over 15 amino acids. Germline trimming cut 5 bases from V and 8 bases from J; bases unmatched to any gene: 7. The DNA of the CDR3 is TGTGCCAGCAGCCCTACTAGCGGGAGGTACGATGAGCAGTTCTTC. The encoded protein is CASSPTSGRYDEQFF.

J is TRBJ2-3 and V is TRBV20-1, with 16 positions matching TRBD2. This CDR3 is built from 18 residues. The J segment lost 5 bases and the V segment lost 4 bases, leaving 12 bases of the junction unmatched. Per the germline V gene, CDR1 is DFQATT and CDR2 is SNEGSKA (reference sequence). The CDR3 loop reads CSANNPGLAGGHEDTQYF. The CDR3 nucleotides read TGCAGTGCTAACAATCCGGGACTAGCGGGAGGGCATGAAGATACGCAGTATTTT.

As DNA, the CDR3 is TGTGCCTGGGCCCCGGATAGTCGGATTCAGTACTTC. Its translation is CAWAPDSRIQYF. The chain employs TRBV30 and TRBJ2-4, with D unresolved. This CDR3 is built from 12 residues. Germline CDR1 is GTSNPN and CDR2 is SVGIG (reference sequence). Deletions cut 5 bases from V and 10 bases from J, with 15 bases between. The full variable domain, rest sourced from reference TRBV30 and TRBJ2-4, is SQTIHQWPATLVQPVGSPLSLECTVEGTSNPNLYWYRQAAGRGLQLLFYSVGIGQISSEVPQNLSASRPQDRQFILSSKKLLLSDSGFYLCAWAPDSRIQYFGAGTRLSVL.

The V gene is TRBV7-9, the J gene TRBJ2-7, with D unclear. V lost 2 bases, J lost 6 bases, and 14 bases lay in between. The CDR3 totals 14 residues. From germline, CDR1 is SEHNR and CDR2 FQNEAQ (reference sequence). CDR3 nucleotide sequence: TGTGCCAGCAGCTTATCGGCAGGATCCCCCGAGCAGTACTTC. Amino acid sequence: CASSLSAGSPEQYF.

This clonotype was picked up many times. The rearrangement links TRBV29-1 to TRBJ2-7, with D hard to call. The CDR3 loop spans 10 amino acids. The ends were cut back, 5 bases at V and 4 bases at J, with 6 bases in the middle. Germline lookup yields CDR1 SQVTM and CDR2 ANQGSEA. CDR3 coding DNA: TGCAGCGTTTTGGCATACGAGCAGTACTTC. This translates into CSVLAYEQYF.

This clonotype came up many times. The chain recombines TRBV12-3 or TRBV12-4 with TRBJ2-5; perhaps D is TRBD1 or TRBD2 (6 bases each). The CDR3 covers 15 residues. Trimming removed 1 base at V and 5 bases at J, with 14 bases between. CDR3 bases: TGTGCCAGCAGTTTAGAGTATTGGGGGGCGGAGACCCAGTACTTC. It translates to CASSLEYWGAETQYF.

Comment on this clonotype: This likely came from a read error, as a far larger clone is one base away. The CDR3 nucleotides are TGCGCCAGCAGCTTGGTTCTAGCCGACAATGACCAGTTCTTC. This codes for CASSLVLADNDQFF. The rearrangement uses TRBV5-1 and TRBJ2-1, with TRBD2 as a possible D gene (5 bases). The CDR3 is 14 amino acids. Germline V gene data show CDR1 as SGHRS and CDR2 as YFSETQ.

This chain links TRBV20-1 with TRBJ1-4; the D is unclear. CDR3 length: 18 amino acids. Trimming removed 0 bases from V and 4 bases from J, with 21 bases in between. The V gene's germline CDR1 is DFQATT and CDR2 SNEGSKA (reference sequence). The CDR3, as DNA: TGCAGTGCTAGAGATCTTGAGGCACCCTCTCCTAGTAATGAAAAACTGTTTTTT. Residues: CSARDLEAPSPSNEKLFF.

This sequence joins TRBV29-1 and TRBJ2-3; no clear D. CDR3 size: 14 residues. CDR1 is SQVTM, CDR2 ANQGSEA, per germline. Trimming cost V 0 bases and J 1 base, with 8 bases left between them. The CDR3 coding sequence is TGCAGCGTTGAAGATCCGACGGGCACAGATACGCAGTATTTT. Amino acids: CSVEDPTGTDTQYF.

This clonotype was counted ten times or more. The chain couples TRBV12-5 to TRBJ2-3; 14 positions match TRBD2. In germline, CDR1 is LGHNT, CDR2 FRNRAP. The length of the CDR3 is 17 residues. Unmatched junction bases numbered 2, after V lost 2 bases and J lost 1 base. CDR3 sequence reads: CASGLPGLAGGTDTQYF. The DNA for the CDR3 is TGTGCTAGTGGTTTGCCGGGACTAGCGGGAGGCACAGATACGCAGTATTTT.

With respect to this clonotype: Possible read error: a much larger clone is one base away. V gene TRBV5-1 combines with J gene TRBJ2-1; D is undetermined. CDR1 SGHRS and CDR2 YFSETQ come from the germline V gene. V was pared by 1 base and J by 8 bases, with 13 bases between. The CDR3 runs to 14 residues. This CDR3 reads CASSLMVGHDEQFF. The CDR3 DNA reads as TGCGCCAGCAGCTTGATGGTCGGGCACGATGAGCAGTTCTTC. The full variable domain, its missing parts supplied by reference TRBV5-1 and TRBJ2-1, is KAGVTQTPRYLIKTRGQQVTLSCSPISGHRSVSWYQQTPGQGLQFLFEYFSETQRNKGNFPGRFSGRQFSNSRSEMNVSTLELGDSALYLCASSLMVGHDEQFFGPGTRLTVL.

This clonotype showed up many times. The rearrangement uses TRBV7-2 and TRBJ2-7, with 12 bases aligning to TRBD2. Losses at the gene ends were 3 bases for V and 4 bases for J; bases not matched to a gene: 1. From germline, CDR1 is SGHTA and CDR2 FQGNSA. The CDR3 extends over 14 amino acids. The CDR3 is CASSFGLAGYEQYF. As DNA, the CDR3 is TGTGCCAGCAGCTTCGGACTAGCGGGATACGAGCAGTACTTC.

Ten or more counts support this clonotype. The chain is built from TRBV5-1 and TRBJ1-2; possibly TRBD1 for D (6 bases). Germline CDR1 SGHRS, CDR2 YFSETQ. The V gene lost 4 bases and the J gene lost 4 bases, with 17 bases spanning the gap. The CDR3 runs 15 residues. CDR3 bases: TGCGCCAGCAGCCCGGACCAGGGGCGAAGCTATGGCTACACCTTC. As protein: CASSPDQGRSYGYTF.

This clonotype was seen only a few times. The rearrangement uses TRBV12-3 or TRBV12-4 and TRBJ2-7, with D possibly being TRBD2 (6 bases). There are 12 residues in the CDR3. The V gene lost 4 bases and the J gene lost 7 bases, with 11 bases spanning the gap. CDR3 amino acids: CASSYLGREQYF. The DNA of the CDR3 is TGTGCCAGCAGTTACTTGGGGAGGGAGCAGTACTTC.

This clonotype was seen a few times. The V call is TRBV2, the J call TRBJ2-1; 9 bases fit TRBD2. Germline CDR1 reads SNHLY; CDR2 reads FYNNEI. V gave up 6 bases and J gave up 8 bases; unmatched junction bases: 11. CDR3 length equals 15 residues. This CDR3 reads CASRAFAGGRDEQFF. CDR3 nucleotide sequence: TGTGCCAGCAGGGCCTTCGCGGGAGGGAGGGATGAGCAGTTCTTC.

This sequence joins TRBV20-1 and TRBJ2-3, with 11 nucleotides matching TRBD2. The CDR3 contains 17 residues. The V segment lost 6 bases and the J segment 4 bases; nucleotides outside the gene matches: 15. Germline V gene sequence: CDR1 DFQATT, CDR2 SNEGSKA (reference sequence). The CDR3 DNA reads as TGCAGTGCCCCATCGTGGACTAGCGGGTCAGGGGCAGATACGCAGTATTTT. This gives the protein CSAPSWTSGSGADTQYF.

This clonotype has ten or more counts. V is TRBV5-1 and J is TRBJ1-4, with 8 nucleotides matching TRBD1. The V gene's germline CDR1 is SGHRS and CDR2 YFSETQ. With 0 bases clipped from V and 8 bases from J, the junction kept 9 bases outside the gene matches. CDR3 size: 16 residues. Written as DNA, the CDR3 is TGCGCCAGCAGCTTGGCGGGACAGGCAAGTGGGGAAAAACTGTTTTTT. This translates into CASSLAGQASGEKLFF. The complete variable domain, with remaining parts taken from reference TRBV5-1 and TRBJ1-4, reads KAGVTQTPRYLIKTRGQQVTLSCSPISGHRSVSWYQQTPGQGLQFLFEYFSETQRNKGNFPGRFSGRQFSNSRSEMNVSTLELGDSALYLCASSLAGQASGEKLFFGSGTQLSVL.

This clonotype was observed a handful of times. The rearrangement uses TRBV3-1 and TRBJ2-1; maybe TRBD1 (6 bases). Deletions cut 0 bases from V and 5 bases from J, with 14 bases between. The CDR3 is 16 residues long. Germline-derived CDR1 and CDR2 are LGHDT and YNNKEL (reference sequence). DNA for the CDR3: TGTGCCAGCAGCCAAGATCTGGGGGCGAGTGACAATGAGCAGTTCTTC. Protein sequence: CASSQDLGASDNEQFF.